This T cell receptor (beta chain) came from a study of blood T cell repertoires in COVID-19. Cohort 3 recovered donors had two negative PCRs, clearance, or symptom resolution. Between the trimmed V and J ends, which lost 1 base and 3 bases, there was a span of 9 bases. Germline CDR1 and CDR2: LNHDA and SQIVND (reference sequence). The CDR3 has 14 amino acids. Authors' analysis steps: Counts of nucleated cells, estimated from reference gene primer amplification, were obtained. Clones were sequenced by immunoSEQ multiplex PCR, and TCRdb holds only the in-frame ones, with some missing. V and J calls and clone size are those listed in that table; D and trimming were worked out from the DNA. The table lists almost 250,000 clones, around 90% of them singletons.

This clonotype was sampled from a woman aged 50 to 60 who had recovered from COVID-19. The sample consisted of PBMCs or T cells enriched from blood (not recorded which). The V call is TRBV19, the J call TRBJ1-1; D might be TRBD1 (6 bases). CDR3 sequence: CASSIGQGYTEAFF. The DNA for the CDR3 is TGTGCCAGTAGTATAGGCCAGGGGTACACTGAAGCTTTCTTT.